Reported below is one T cell receptor (beta chain). Its cognate antigen is unknown. Time point noted: pre-treatment baseline. This entry comes from a study of blood T cell dynamics during melanoma immunotherapy. Study-level results: Unlike progressors, later disease-control patients had W3 repertoires gaining clonality or diversity.

TCRdb's table, derived via immunoSEQ multiplex PCR, lists solely in-frame clones and lacks some. The sample lists around 10,000 clones, 80% to 90% seen once, with around 15% in the top ten. The sequence derives from a human donor with melanoma. The sample consisted of blood, taken from a patient treated with checkpoint blockade.

The chain's CDR3 is CASSLVAGGRTGELFF. The CDR3 DNA reads TGTGCCAGCAGCTTAGTAGCGGGGGGGCGCACCGGGGAGCTGTTTTTT. The chain has TRBV7-2 and TRBJ2-2, with 11 bases fitting TRBD2. This CDR3 spans 16 amino acids. Trimming at V came to 1 base and at J to 4 bases, leaving 2 bases not matched to a gene. Germline V gene data show CDR1 as SGHTA and CDR2 as FQGNSA.